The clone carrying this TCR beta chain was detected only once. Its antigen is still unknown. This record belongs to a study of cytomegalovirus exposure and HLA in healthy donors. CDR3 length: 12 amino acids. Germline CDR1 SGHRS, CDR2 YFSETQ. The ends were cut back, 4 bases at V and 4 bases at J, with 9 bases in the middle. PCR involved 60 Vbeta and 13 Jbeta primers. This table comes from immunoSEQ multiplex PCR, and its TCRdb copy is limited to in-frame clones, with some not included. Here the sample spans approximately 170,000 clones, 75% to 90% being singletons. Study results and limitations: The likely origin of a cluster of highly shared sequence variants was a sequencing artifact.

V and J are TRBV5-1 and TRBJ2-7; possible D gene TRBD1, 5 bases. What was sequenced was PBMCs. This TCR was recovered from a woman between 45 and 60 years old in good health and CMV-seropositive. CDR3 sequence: CASSPTGYEQYF. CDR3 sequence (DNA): TGCGCCAGCAGCCCTACAGGATACGAGCAGTACTTC.